This T cell receptor beta chain stems from a study of radiotherapy plus CTLA-4 blockade in lung cancer. There are 14 residues in the CDR3. J gave up 6 bases and V 8 bases, and 5 bases lay outside the gene matches. Germline lookup yields CDR1 SGHTA and CDR2 FQGNSA. Sequencing used immunoSEQ multiplex PCR; TCRdb keeps in-frame clones, though not all of them. This sample has about 15,000 clones, with about 70% found just once. The chain is built from TRBV7-2 and TRBJ1-6, with 9 bases fitting TRBD1. The input for sequencing was peripheral blood, taken from a patient treated with radiotherapy plus ipilimumab. The clonotype was recovered from a human donor with non-small cell lung cancer whose response to radiotherapy plus ipilimumab could not be evaluated. CDR3 loop: CASRQGQGNSPLHF. CDR3 nucleotides: TGTGCCAGCCGCCAGGGACAGGGTAATTCACCCCTCCACTTT.